Following are 11 T cell receptor beta chains from one sample sequenced in a study of spatial heterogeneity in lung cancer. The time point: sample taken at primary tumor resection. Without sorting, whole RNA was sequenced from tumor, nontumor lung or frozen PBMC. TCRdb analysed the 5' RACE reads with MiXCR anew, one entry per CDR3 protein. The sample lists roughly 4,500 distinct CDR3 sequences; roughly 35% were seen once. The sample in question was PBMCs, obtained at surgery. Receptor source: a male donor with early-stage non-small cell lung cancer.

Concerning this clonotype itself: Being off target in a library aimed at alpha chains, this beta chain has a size of little meaning. CDR3 protein: CASSLGSRGDIQYF. CDR3 bases: TGCGCCAGCAGCTTGGGGTCAAGGGGTGACATTCAGTACTTC. The chain carries TRBV5-1 and TRBJ2-4, with a tentative D call TRBD1 (5 bases). V lost 0 bases, J lost 8 bases, and 12 bases lay in between. Germline lookup yields CDR1 SGHRS and CDR2 YFSETQ. The CDR3 loop spans 14 amino acids.

In regard to this clonotype: This beta chain lies outside the target of a library built for alpha chains; its clone size means little. The chain recombines TRBV28 with TRBJ2-1; 9 bases line up with TRBD2. From germline, CDR1 is MDHEN and CDR2 SYDVKM. The CDR3 is 13 amino acids. V lost 10 bases and J lost 3; bases outside the gene matches: 4. The CDR3 nucleotides read TGTGCCAACCCGACTAGCGGCTACAATGAGCAGTTCTTC. It encodes CANPTSGYNEQFF.

This clonotype occurred once. This beta chain lies outside the target of a library built for alpha chains; its clone size means little. The chain recombines TRBV7-8 with TRBJ2-1; no definite D call. V was clipped by 3 bases and J by 6 bases, with 12 bases between them. This CDR3 has 14 amino acids. Germline V gives CDR1 SGHVS, CDR2 FQNEAQ. CDR3 protein: CASSLGTILNEQFF. The DNA of the CDR3 is TGTGCCAGCAGCTTGGGTACTATTCTCAATGAGCAGTTCTTC. The entire variable domain, with the rest obtained from reference TRBV7-8 and TRBJ2-1, is as follows: GAGVSQSPRYKVAKRGQDVALRCDPISGHVSLFWYQQALGQGPEFLTYFQNEAQLDKSGLPSDRFFAERPEGSVSTLKIQRTQQEDSAVYLCASSLGTILNEQFFGPGTRLTVL.

Notes on this clonotype: Being off target in a library aimed at alpha chains, this beta chain has a size of little meaning. The rearrangement joins TRBV15 to TRBJ2-1; TRBD1 might be the D (6 bases). V was cut by 2 bases and J by 1 base, with 27 bases left in between. CDR1 and CDR2 (germline): LNHNV, YYDKDF (reference sequence). CDR3 size: 21 residues. CDR3 sequence (DNA): TGTGCCACCAGCAGACCATTCGGGACACGGAAGGAATCAGGGTCCTACAATGAGCAGTTCTTC. The encoded protein is CATSRPFGTRKESGSYNEQFF.

As regards this clonotype: The library was built for alpha chains, so this beta chain is an off-target read and its size means little. This chain connects TRBV6-6 to TRBJ2-7; D ambiguous. Deletions cut 4 bases from V and 3 bases from J, with 7 bases between. There are 12 residues in the CDR3. CDR1 and CDR2 from the germline V gene are MNHNY and SVGAGI (reference sequence). The CDR3 DNA follows: TGTGCCAGCAGTTCACCAGGCTACGAGCAGTACTTC. Translated, it gives CASSSPGYEQYF.

This clonotype was picked up one time. A library made for alpha chains picked up this beta chain off target, so its size means little. The chain joins TRBV28 to TRBJ2-1; TRBD2 matches 10 bases. The CDR3 extends over 20 amino acids. The V and J ends lost 3 bases and 7 bases, in that order; junction bases with no gene match: 21. Germline V lookup: CDR1 MDHEN, CDR2 SYDVKM. CDR3 nucleotide sequence: TGTGCCAGCAGTTTGTCATGGGGTTGGCTAGCGGGAGCCAATTGGAATGAGCAGTTCTTC. Its translation: CASSLSWGWLAGANWNEQFF.

This clonotype was seen only a few times. As an off-target read in a library built for alpha chains, this beta chain has a frequency of little significance. The chain has TRBV20-1 and TRBJ2-5; the match to TRBD2 covers 7 bases. V shed 8 bases and J 1 base; nucleotides not matched to a gene: 4. CDR1 and CDR2 from the germline V gene are DFQATT and SNEGSKA (reference sequence). The CDR3 is 12 residues long. CDR3 protein: CSQRGSQETQYF. CDR3 in DNA: TGCAGTCAGCGGGGATCCCAAGAGACCCAGTACTTC.

In its sample, this clonotype was seen a few times. This beta chain represents an off-target read in a library built for alpha chains; its size is of limited meaning. The gene calls are TRBV30 and TRBJ2-7; the D gene is possibly TRBD1 (5 bases). This CDR3 comprises 13 residues. CDR1 GTSNPN and CDR2 SVGIG come from the germline V gene (reference sequence). Trimming shortened V by 3 bases and J by 0 bases, and 9 bases separated the two germline ends. The CDR3 is CAWRAGRSYEQYF. In nucleotides, the CDR3 is TGTGCCTGGAGAGCAGGGCGCTCCTACGAGCAGTACTTC. The entire variable domain, with the rest obtained from reference TRBV30 and TRBJ2-7, is as follows: SQTIHQWPATLVQPVGSPLSLECTVEGTSNPNLYWYRQAAGRGLQLLFYSVGIGQISSEVPQNLSASRPQDRQFILSSKKLLLSDSGFYLCAWRAGRSYEQYFGPGTRLTVT.

Regarding this clonotype: A read error may account for a junction end that differs from germline. This beta chain turned up in a library designed for alpha chains; as an off-target read, its abundance says little. As DNA, the CDR3 is TGCAGCGTCGAAGCGGCCCAAGAGACCCAGTACTTC. Translating it yields CSVEAAQETQYF. This chain joins TRBV29-1 and TRBJ2-5; TRBD2 is a possible D gene (5 bases). The CDR3 extends over 12 amino acids. Germline-derived CDR1 and CDR2 are SQVTM and ANQGSEA. The whole variable domain, filled in from reference TRBV29-1 and TRBJ2-5, reads SAVISQKPSRDICQRGTSLTIQCQVDSQVTMMFWYRQQPGQSLTLIATANQGSEATYESGFVIDKFPISRPNLTFSTLTVSNMSPEDSSIYLCSVEAAQETQYFGPGTRLLVL.

Note on this clonotype: This beta chain appears as a stray read in a library generated for alpha chains; its size is not informative. CDR3 sequence reads: CATSDPRAPYNEQFF. In nucleotides, the CDR3 is TGTGCCACCAGTGATCCGAGGGCCCCCTACAATGAGCAGTTCTTC. V is TRBV24-1 and J is TRBJ2-1; tentative D call: TRBD2 (5 bases). CDR3 length: 15 residues. Germline CDR1 and CDR2: KGHDR and SFDVKD. The germline V and J ends were trimmed by 3 bases and 2 bases, with 10 bases remaining between them.

To note about this clonotype: Little can be read into the size of this beta chain, an off-target read in a library designed for alpha chains. CDR3 sequence: CASSRTSGSNEQFF. The CDR3 coding sequence is TGCGCCAGCTCACGTACTAGCGGGAGCAATGAGCAGTTCTTC. The chain recombines TRBV5-1 with TRBJ2-1; the match to TRBD2 covers 11 bases. Germline CDR1 SGHRS, CDR2 YFSETQ. This CDR3 contains 14 residues. V lost 7 bases and J lost 6; bases outside the gene matches: 6.